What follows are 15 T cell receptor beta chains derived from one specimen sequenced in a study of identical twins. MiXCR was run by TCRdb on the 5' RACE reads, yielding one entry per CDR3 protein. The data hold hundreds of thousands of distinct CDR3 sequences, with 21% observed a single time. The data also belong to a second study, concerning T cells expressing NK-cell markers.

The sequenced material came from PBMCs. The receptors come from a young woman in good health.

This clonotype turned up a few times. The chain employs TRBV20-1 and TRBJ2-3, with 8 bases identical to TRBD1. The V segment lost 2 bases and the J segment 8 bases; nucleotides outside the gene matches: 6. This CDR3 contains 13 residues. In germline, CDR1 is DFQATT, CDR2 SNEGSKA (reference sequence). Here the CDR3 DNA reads TGCAGTGCTAGACCGTCAACAGGGGGTACGCAGTATTTT. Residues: CSARPSTGGTQYF.

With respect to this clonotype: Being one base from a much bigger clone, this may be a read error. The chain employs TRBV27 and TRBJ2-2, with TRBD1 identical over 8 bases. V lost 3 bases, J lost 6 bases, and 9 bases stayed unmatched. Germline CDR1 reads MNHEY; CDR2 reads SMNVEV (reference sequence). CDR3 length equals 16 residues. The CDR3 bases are TGTGCCAGCAGTTTTGACAGGGGTGGTCGGGCCGGGGAGCTGTTTTTT. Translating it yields CASSFDRGGRAGELFF.

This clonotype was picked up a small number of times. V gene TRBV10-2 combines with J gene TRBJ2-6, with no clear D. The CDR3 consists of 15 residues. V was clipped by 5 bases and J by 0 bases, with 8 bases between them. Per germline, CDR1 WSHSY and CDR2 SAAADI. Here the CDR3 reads CASSKGASGANVLTF. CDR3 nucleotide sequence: TGCGCCAGCAGTAAAGGTGCCTCTGGGGCCAACGTCCTGACTTTC.

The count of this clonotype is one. DNA of the CDR3: TGTGCCAGCAGCAGACGGACAGGGGACAGCACAGATACGCAGTATTTT. Its translation is CASSRRTGDSTDTQYF. The V call is TRBV7-9, the J call TRBJ2-3; 9 bases map to TRBD1. Trimming removed 5 bases from V and 0 bases from J; junction bases left unmatched: 6. The germline V gene encodes CDR1 SEHNR and CDR2 FQNEAQ (reference sequence). This CDR3 contains 16 residues.

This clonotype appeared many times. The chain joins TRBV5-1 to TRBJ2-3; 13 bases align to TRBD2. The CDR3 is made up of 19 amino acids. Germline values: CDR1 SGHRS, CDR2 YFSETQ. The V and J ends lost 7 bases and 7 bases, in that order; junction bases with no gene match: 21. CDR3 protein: CASSSQLKPGLAGRNTQYF. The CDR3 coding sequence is TGCGCCAGCTCCTCCCAACTAAAACCGGGACTAGCGGGACGAAATACGCAGTATTTT. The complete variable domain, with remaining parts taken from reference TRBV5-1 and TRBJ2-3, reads KAGVTQTPRYLIKTRGQQVTLSCSPISGHRSVSWYQQTPGQGLQFLFEYFSETQRNKGNFPGRFSGRQFSNSRSEMNVSTLELGDSALYLCASSSQLKPGLAGRNTQYFGPGTRLTVL.

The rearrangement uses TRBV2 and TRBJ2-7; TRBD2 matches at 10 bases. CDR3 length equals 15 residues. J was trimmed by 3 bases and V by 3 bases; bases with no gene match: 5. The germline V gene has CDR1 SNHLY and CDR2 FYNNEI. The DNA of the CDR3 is TGTGCCAGCAGTGACGGACTAGCGGCGAGCTACGAGCAGTACTTC. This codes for CASSDGLAASYEQYF.

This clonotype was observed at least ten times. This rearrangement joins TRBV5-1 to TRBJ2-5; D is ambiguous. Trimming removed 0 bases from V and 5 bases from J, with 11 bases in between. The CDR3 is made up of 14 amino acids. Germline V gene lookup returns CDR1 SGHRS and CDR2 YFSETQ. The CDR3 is CASSLGGVEETQYF. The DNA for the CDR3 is TGCGCCAGCAGCTTGGGCGGAGTTGAGGAGACCCAGTACTTC.

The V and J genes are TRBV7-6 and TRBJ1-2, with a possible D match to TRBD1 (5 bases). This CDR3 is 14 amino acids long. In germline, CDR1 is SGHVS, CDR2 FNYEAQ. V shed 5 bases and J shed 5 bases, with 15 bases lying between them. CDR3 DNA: TGTGCCAGCAGCCCAGGGAATTCGATTTATGGCTACACCTTC. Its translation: CASSPGNSIYGYTF.

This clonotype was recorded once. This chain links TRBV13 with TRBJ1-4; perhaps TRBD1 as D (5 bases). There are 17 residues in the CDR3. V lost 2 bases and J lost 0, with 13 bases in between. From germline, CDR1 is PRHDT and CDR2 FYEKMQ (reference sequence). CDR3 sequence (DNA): TGTGCCAGCAGCTTAAGCGGGCGGGGGGCAACTAATGAAAAACTGTTTTTT. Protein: CASSLSGRGATNEKLFF.

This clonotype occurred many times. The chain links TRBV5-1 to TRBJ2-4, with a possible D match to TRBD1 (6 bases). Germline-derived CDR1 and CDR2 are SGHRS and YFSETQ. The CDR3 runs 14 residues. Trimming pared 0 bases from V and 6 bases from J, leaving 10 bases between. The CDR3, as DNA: TGCGCCAGCAGCTTGGCTGAACAGGGAAACATTCAGTACTTC. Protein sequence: CASSLAEQGNIQYF.

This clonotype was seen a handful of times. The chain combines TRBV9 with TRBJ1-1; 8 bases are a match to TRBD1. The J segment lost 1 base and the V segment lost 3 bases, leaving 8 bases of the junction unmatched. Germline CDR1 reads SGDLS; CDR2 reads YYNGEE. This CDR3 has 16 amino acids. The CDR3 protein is CASSDRTGRGNTEAFF. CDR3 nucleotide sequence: TGTGCCAGCAGCGATCGGACAGGGCGGGGGAACACTGAAGCTTTCTTT.

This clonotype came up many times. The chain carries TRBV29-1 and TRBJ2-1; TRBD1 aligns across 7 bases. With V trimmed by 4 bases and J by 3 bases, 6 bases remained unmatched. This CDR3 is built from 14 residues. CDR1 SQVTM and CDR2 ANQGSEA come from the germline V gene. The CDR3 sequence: CSVGSQGVYNEQFF. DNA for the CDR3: TGCAGCGTTGGGTCCCAGGGGGTCTACAATGAGCAGTTCTTC.

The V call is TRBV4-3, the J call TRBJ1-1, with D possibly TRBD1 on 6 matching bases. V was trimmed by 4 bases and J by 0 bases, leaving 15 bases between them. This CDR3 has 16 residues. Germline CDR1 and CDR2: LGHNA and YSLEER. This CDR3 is CASSLGRGSMNTEAFF. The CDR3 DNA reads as TGCGCCAGCAGCCTGGGAAGGGGGTCGATGAACACTGAAGCTTTCTTT.

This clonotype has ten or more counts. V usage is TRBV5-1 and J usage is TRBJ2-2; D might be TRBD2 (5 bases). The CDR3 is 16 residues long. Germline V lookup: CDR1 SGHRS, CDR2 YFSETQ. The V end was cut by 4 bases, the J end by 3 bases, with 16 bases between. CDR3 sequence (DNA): TGCGCCAGCAGCCCCCTTGGGCCGAGGGACACCGGGGAGCTGTTTTTT. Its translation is CASSPLGPRDTGELFF. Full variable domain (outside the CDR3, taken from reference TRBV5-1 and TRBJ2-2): KAGVTQTPRYLIKTRGQQVTLSCSPISGHRSVSWYQQTPGQGLQFLFEYFSETQRNKGNFPGRFSGRQFSNSRSEMNVSTLELGDSALYLCASSPLGPRDTGELFFGEGSRLTVL.

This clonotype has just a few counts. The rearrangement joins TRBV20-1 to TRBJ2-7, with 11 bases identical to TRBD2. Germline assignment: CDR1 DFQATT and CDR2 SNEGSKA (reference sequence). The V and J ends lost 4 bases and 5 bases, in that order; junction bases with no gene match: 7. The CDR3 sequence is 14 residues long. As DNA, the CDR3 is TGCAGTGCTACGGCACGGGGACTAGCGGACGAGCAGTACTTC. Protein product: CSATARGLADEQYF.